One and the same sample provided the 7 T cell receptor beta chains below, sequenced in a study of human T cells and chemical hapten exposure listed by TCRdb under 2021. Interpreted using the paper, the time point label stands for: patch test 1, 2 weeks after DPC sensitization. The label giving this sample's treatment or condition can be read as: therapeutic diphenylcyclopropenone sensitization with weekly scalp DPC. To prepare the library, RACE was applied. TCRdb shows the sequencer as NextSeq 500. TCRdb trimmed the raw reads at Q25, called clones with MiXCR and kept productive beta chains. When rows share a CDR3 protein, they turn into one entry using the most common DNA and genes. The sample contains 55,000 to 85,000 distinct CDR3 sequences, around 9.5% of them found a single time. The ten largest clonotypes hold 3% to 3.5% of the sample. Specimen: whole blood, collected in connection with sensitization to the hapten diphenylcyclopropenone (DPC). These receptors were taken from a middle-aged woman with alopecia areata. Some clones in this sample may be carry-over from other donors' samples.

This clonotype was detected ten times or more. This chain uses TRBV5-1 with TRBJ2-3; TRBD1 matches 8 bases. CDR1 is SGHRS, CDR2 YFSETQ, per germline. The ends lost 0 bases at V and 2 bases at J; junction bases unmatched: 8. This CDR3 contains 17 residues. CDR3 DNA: TGCGCCAGCAGCTTGGTCGGACAGGGTTATTCCACAGATACGCAGTATTTT. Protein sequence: CASSLVGQGYSTDTQYF.

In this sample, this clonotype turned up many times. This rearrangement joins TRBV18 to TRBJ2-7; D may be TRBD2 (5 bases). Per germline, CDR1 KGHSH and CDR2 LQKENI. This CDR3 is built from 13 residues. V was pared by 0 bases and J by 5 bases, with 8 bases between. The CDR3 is CASSPPAGNEQYF. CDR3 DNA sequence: TGTGCCAGCTCACCACCGGCCGGGAACGAGCAGTACTTC.

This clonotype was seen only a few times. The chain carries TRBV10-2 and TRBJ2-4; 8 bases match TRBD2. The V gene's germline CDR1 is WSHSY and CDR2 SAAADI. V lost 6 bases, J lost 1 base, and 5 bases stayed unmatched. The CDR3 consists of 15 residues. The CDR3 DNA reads TGCGCCAGCAGCGTAGCGGGGTGGGCCAAAAACATTCAGTACTTC. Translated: CASSVAGWAKNIQYF.

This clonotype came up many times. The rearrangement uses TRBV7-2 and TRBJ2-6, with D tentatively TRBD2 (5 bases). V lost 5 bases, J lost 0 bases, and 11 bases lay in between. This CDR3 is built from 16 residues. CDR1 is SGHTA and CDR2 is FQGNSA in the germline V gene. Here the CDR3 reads CASSMAAGSGANVLTF. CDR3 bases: TGTGCCAGCAGCATGGCGGCGGGCTCTGGGGCCAACGTCCTGACTTTC.

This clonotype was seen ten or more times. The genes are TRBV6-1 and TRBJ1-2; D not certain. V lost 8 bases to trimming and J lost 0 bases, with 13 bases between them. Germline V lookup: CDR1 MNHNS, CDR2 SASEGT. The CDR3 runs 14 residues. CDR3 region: CASLNSDPNYGYTF. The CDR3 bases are TGTGCCAGCCTAAACAGCGATCCTAACTATGGCTACACCTTC.

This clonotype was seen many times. CDR3 nucleotide sequence: TGTGCCAGCAGTGGTCTGGAGAAACTGTTTTTT. This gives the protein CASSGLEKLFF. The rearrangement links TRBV2 to TRBJ1-4; D remains unclear. Looked up from germline, CDR1 is SNHLY and CDR2 is FYNNEI. V was cut by 4 bases and J by 11 bases, with 8 bases left in between. The CDR3 covers 11 residues.

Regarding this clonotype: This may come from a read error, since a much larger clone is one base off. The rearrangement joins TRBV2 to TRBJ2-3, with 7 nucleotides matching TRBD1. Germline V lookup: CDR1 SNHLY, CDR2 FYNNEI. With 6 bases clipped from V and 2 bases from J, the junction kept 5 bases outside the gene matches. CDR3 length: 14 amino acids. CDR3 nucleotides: TGTGCCAGCAGGAAGGGGGCCAACACAGATACGCAGTATTTT. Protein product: CASRKGANTDTQYF. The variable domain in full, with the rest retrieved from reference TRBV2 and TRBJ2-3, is EPEVTQTPSHQVTQMGQEVILRCVPISNHLYFYWYRQILGQKVEFLVSFYNNEISEKSEIFDDQFSVERPDGSNFTLKIRSTKLEDSAMYFCASRKGANTDTQYFGPGTRLTVL.